This TCR beta chain came from a study of CD8 T cells in Susac syndrome. RNA was extracted with the RNeasy kit, and a quantity of about 0.5 to 1 ug was reverse transcribed using random hexamers. Each CDR3 protein gets one entry after TCRdb re-called the immunoSEQ multiplex PCR reads with MiXCR. Of over 95,000 distinct CDR3 sequences listed, 92% are singletons. CDR3 length equals 16 residues. Germline V gives CDR1 MNHNS, CDR2 SASEGT. Trimming removed 0 bases from V and 0 bases from J, with 12 bases in between. Sequencing input: CD8+ T cells from PBMCs. This receptor was identified in a human donor in good health. The V and J genes are TRBV6-1 and TRBJ2-7; tentative D call: TRBD2 (5 bases). DNA for the CDR3: TGTGCCAGCAGTGAAGCCCTAGGTCGGGGCTCCTACGAGCAGTACTTC. Translated, it gives CASSEALGRGSYEQYF.